These 25 T cell receptor beta chains were all obtained from the same sample, sequenced in a study of post-analysis software for immune sequencing data. cDNA libraries for TCR beta contained unique molecular identifiers. TCRdb independently ran MiXCR on the PCR reads; one entry per CDR3 protein. The sample comprises about 800,000 distinct CDR3 sequences, roughly 30% of which are singletons, and roughly 0.54% rests with the top ten. Broader study findings: Patients had higher frequencies than controls of roughly five TRBV segments, including TRBV5-6, TRBV5-1 and TRBV20-1.

Their antigens remain unidentified. The sample was blood. The receptors stem from a girl aged 10 to 17 with multiple sclerosis.

The chain couples TRBV7-9 to TRBJ2-7, with 9 nucleotides matching TRBD2. V lost 8 bases to trimming and J lost 2 bases; unmatched junction nucleotides: 4. From germline, CDR1 is SEHNR and CDR2 FQNEAQ (reference sequence). The CDR3 sequence is 13 residues long. Here the CDR3 DNA reads TGTGCCAGCGGGGCTAGCGGGACCTACGAGCAGTACTTC. It codes for CASGASGTYEQYF.

V usage is TRBV10-2 and J usage is TRBJ2-5; tentative D call: TRBD2 (5 bases). TRBJ2-7 explains the end of the DNA better; the J call may be wrong. The V gene's germline CDR1 is WSHSY and CDR2 SAAADI. The CDR3 consists of 14 residues. CDR3 amino acids: CASSESVVRAEQYF. Written as DNA, the CDR3 is TGCGCCAGCAGTGAGTCGGTGGTGAGGGCCGAGCAGTACTTC.

A few counts support this clonotype. The chain combines TRBV7-2 with TRBJ2-3; D might be TRBD2 (5 bases). The CDR3 runs to 14 residues. The V gene lost 3 bases and the J gene lost 4 bases, with 11 bases spanning the gap. Germline-derived CDR1 and CDR2 are SGHTA and FQGNSA. Here the CDR3 reads CASSFRGSADTQYF. DNA of the CDR3: TGTGCCAGCAGCTTTAGAGGGTCCGCAGATACGCAGTATTTT.

This clonotype was detected a few times. Germline and junction disagree at one end, which may indicate a read error. V gene TRBV5-5 combines with J gene TRBJ2-7; D call uncertain. Germline CDR1 is SGHKS and CDR2 is YYEKEE (reference sequence). The CDR3 covers 13 residues. The CDR3 sequence: CASSLLGVGERYF. The CDR3 DNA is TGTGCCAGCAGTCTCCTTGGGGTGGGCGAGCGGTACTTC.

This clonotype came up a few times. This chain links TRBV3-1 with TRBJ2-7; D is uncertain. The CDR3 spans 12 residues. The V gene lost 1 base and the J gene lost 5 bases, with 6 bases spanning the gap. Germline lookup yields CDR1 LGHDT and CDR2 YNNKEL (reference sequence). CDR3 amino acids: CASSQGEHEQYF. The DNA for the CDR3 is TGTGCCAGCAGCCAAGGGGAACACGAGCAGTACTTC.

The J gene is TRBJ2-7, the V gene TRBV7-9; D might be TRBD1 or TRBD2, each matching 5 bases. CDR3 length: 16 residues. Trimming removed 5 bases from V and 10 bases from J, with 27 bases in between. Germline assignment: CDR1 SEHNR and CDR2 FQNEAQ (reference sequence). The CDR3 coding sequence is TGTGCCAGCAGCCCGAACCGGGACCGAGCAGAGGAGATCCAGTACTTC. It specifies CASSPNRDRAEEIQYF.

This clonotype was observed a handful of times. The DNA for the CDR3 is TGTGCCAGCAGCTTAGCCGCAGGGAGGGAAAAACTGTTTTTT. Protein: CASSLAAGREKLFF. The chain joins TRBV7-2 to TRBJ1-4, with a tentative D call TRBD1 (5 bases). The CDR3 consists of 14 residues. The V and J ends lost 0 bases and 8 bases respectively, with 10 bases between them. Germline lookup yields CDR1 SGHTA and CDR2 FQGNSA.

The rearrangement uses TRBV5-1 and TRBJ2-7, with 8 bases aligning to TRBD1. The V segment lost 4 bases and the J segment 2 bases; nucleotides outside the gene matches: 5. This CDR3 is built from 14 residues. In germline, CDR1 is SGHRS, CDR2 YFSETQ. The CDR3 reads CASSPGQEPYEQYF. The CDR3 DNA reads as TGCGCCAGCAGCCCGGGACAGGAGCCCTACGAGCAGTACTTC.

This clonotype was counted a few times. This chain links TRBV15 with TRBJ2-5; 7 nucleotides agree with TRBD1. Germline CDR1 and CDR2: LNHNV and YYDKDF (reference sequence). V lost 6 bases and J lost 2; bases outside the gene matches: 3. The CDR3 is 13 residues long. CDR3 amino acids: CATRGQIQETQYF. Here the CDR3 DNA reads TGTGCCACCAGGGGACAGATTCAAGAGACCCAGTACTTC.

This clonotype was detected many times. J is TRBJ1-1 and V is TRBV5-8, with D uncertain. The CDR3 is 12 residues long. Germline CDR1 and CDR2: SGHTS and YDEGEE. V was cut by 2 bases and J by 5 bases, with 7 bases left in between. CDR3 in amino acids: CASSFRGTEAFF. CDR3 sequence (DNA): TGTGCCAGCAGCTTCCGGGGAACTGAAGCTTTCTTT.

The gene calls are TRBV12-3 or TRBV12-4 and TRBJ1-5; weak D call: TRBD1 (6 bases). Trimming removed 6 bases at V and 2 bases at J, with 14 bases between. CDR3 size: 15 residues. CDR3 sequence (DNA): TGTGCCAGCAGCCCTGACAGGCCGGGCAATCAGCCCCAGCATTTT. Its protein product is CASSPDRPGNQPQHF.

The sample holds a few counts of this clonotype. CDR3 residues: CSATPGIEGRLGSNQPQHF. The CDR3 coding sequence is TGCAGTGCTACCCCAGGTATTGAGGGGAGGTTAGGGAGCAATCAGCCCCAGCATTTT. The chain uses TRBV20-1 and TRBJ1-5; possible D gene TRBD1, 5 bases. The V end was cut by 4 bases, the J end by 1 base, with 26 bases between. The CDR3 consists of 19 residues. Germline CDR1 and CDR2: DFQATT and SNEGSKA (reference sequence).

V usage is TRBV5-4 and J usage is TRBJ2-1; 8 positions agree with TRBD2. J gave up 0 bases and V 4 bases, and 6 bases lay outside the gene matches. CDR3 length equals 16 residues. Per the germline V gene, CDR1 is SGHNT and CDR2 is YYREEE (reference sequence). The CDR3: CASSDNSGGSYNEQFF. The CDR3 region has the DNA TGTGCCAGCAGCGATAACAGCGGGGGCTCCTACAATGAGCAGTTCTTC.

This clonotype has a handful of counts. The chain is built from TRBV15 and TRBJ2-7, with 9 nucleotides matching TRBD2. After removal of 2 bases from V and 4 bases from J, the junction contained 9 bases not matched to a gene. In germline, CDR1 is LNHNV, CDR2 YYDKDF (reference sequence). The CDR3 runs to 16 residues. DNA for the CDR3: TGTGCCACCAGCAGACCCGGGACTAGCCTTGTTTACGAGCAGTACTTC. As protein: CATSRPGTSLVYEQYF.

This clonotype has just a few counts. V usage is TRBV4-2 and J usage is TRBJ2-5, with D possibly TRBD2 on 5 matching bases. Germline CDR1 is LGHNA and CDR2 is YNFKEQ. The CDR3 sequence is 15 residues long. Between the trimmed V and J ends, which lost 0 bases and 4 bases, there was a span of 12 bases. The CDR3, as DNA: TGTGCCAGCAGCCAAGAAGAGAGGGAAGGAGAGACCCAGTACTTC. Encoded protein: CASSQEEREGETQYF.

The V gene is TRBV7-2, the J gene TRBJ2-4; possibly TRBD1 for D (5 bases). Germline V CDR1 and CDR2: SGHTA, FQGNSA. Between the trimmed V and J ends, which lost 1 base and 6 bases, there was a span of 13 bases. This CDR3 spans 15 amino acids. The CDR3 loop reads CASSLGTRLGNIQYF. The CDR3 nucleotides read TGTGCCAGCAGCTTAGGGACACGTCTGGGAAACATTCAGTACTTC. Using reference TRBV7-2 and TRBJ2-4 for the parts outside the CDR3, the full variable domain is GAGVSQSPSNKVTEKGKDVELRCDPISGHTALYWYRQSLGQGLEFLIYFQGNSAPDKSGLPSDRFSAERTGGSVSTLTIQRTQQEDSAVYLCASSLGTRLGNIQYFGAGTRLSVL.

This clonotype was observed a handful of times. The chain combines TRBV7-2 with TRBJ2-2; D may correspond to TRBD1 or TRBD2 (5 bases each). V lost 6 bases, J lost 3 bases, and 14 bases lay in between. The CDR3 extends over 15 amino acids. From germline, CDR1 is SGHTA and CDR2 FQGNSA. CDR3 in DNA: TGTGCCAGCAGAAAGCTGAGAGGGGACACCGGGGAGCTGTTTTTT. This translates into CASRKLRGDTGELFF.

The chain is built from TRBV10-3 and TRBJ2-7; possible D gene TRBD2, 5 bases. Trimming took off 10 bases at V and 1 base at J, with 14 bases between the two ends. Germline-derived CDR1 and CDR2 are ENHRY and SYGVKD. There are 13 residues in the CDR3. The CDR3 region is CATRGTSSYEQYF. For the CDR3, the DNA is TGTGCCACCCGGGGAACGTCTTCCTACGAGCAGTACTTC.

This chain joins TRBV4-3 and TRBJ2-5; 10 nucleotides align to TRBD1. The DNA end is more similar to TRBJ2-7, so the J call may be wrong. This CDR3 comprises 15 residues. Germline V gene lookup returns CDR1 LGHNA and CDR2 YSLEER. The CDR3 here is CASSLETGGAYEQYF. CDR3 nucleotides: TGCGCCAGCAGCCTCGAGACAGGGGGCGCCTACGAGCAGTACTTC.

This clonotype was counted only a few times. V is TRBV5-5 and J is TRBJ1-1; TRBD1 agrees at 7 bases. The ends lost 2 bases at V and 1 base at J; junction bases unmatched: 8. The CDR3 has 16 amino acids. The germline CDR1 and CDR2 sequences are SGHKS and YYEKEE (reference sequence). CDR3 loop: CASSLLWAGGNTEAFF. CDR3 nucleotide sequence: TGTGCCAGCAGCTTATTATGGGCAGGGGGGAACACTGAAGCTTTCTTT.

J is TRBJ2-1 and V is TRBV27; 10 nucleotides line up with TRBD2. Germline CDR1 MNHEY, CDR2 SMNVEV (reference sequence). The CDR3 runs to 15 residues. With 7 bases clipped from V and 4 bases from J, the junction kept 7 bases outside the gene matches. CDR3 region: CASTQLAGRYNEQFF. CDR3 sequence (DNA): TGTGCCAGCACCCAACTAGCGGGGAGATACAATGAGCAGTTCTTC.

This clonotype was seen more than once but under ten times. This rearrangement joins TRBV9 to TRBJ1-2; 7 bases fit TRBD1. The trim removed 1 base at V and 8 bases at J, leaving 8 bases unmatched. The CDR3 covers 14 residues. Germline values: CDR1 SGDLS, CDR2 YYNGEE. The CDR3 region is CASSVRDREVGYTF. The CDR3 nucleotides are TGTGCCAGCAGCGTAAGAGACAGGGAGGTCGGCTACACCTTC.

V is TRBV6-2 or TRBV6-3 and J is TRBJ2-7; D may correspond to TRBD1 or TRBD2 (5 bases each). V was cut by 5 bases and J by 0 bases, with 17 bases left in between. This CDR3 spans 16 amino acids. Germline-derived CDR1 and CDR2 are MNHEY and SVGEGT. The CDR3 sequence is CASSPNRDRASYEQYF. The CDR3 nucleotides read TGTGCCAGCAGTCCGAACCGGGACCGAGCCTCCTACGAGCAGTACTTC.

This chain links TRBV20-1 with TRBJ1-1, with 7 bases that match TRBD1. Germline CDR1 and CDR2: DFQATT and SNEGSKA (reference sequence). The CDR3 is 13 residues long. V lost 6 bases to trimming and J lost 4 bases; unmatched junction nucleotides: 8. Here the CDR3 DNA reads TGCAGTGCAGATGGACAGGCCGGCACTGAAGCTTTCTTT. Protein sequence: CSADGQAGTEAFF.

This clonotype was counted ten times or more. This chain uses TRBV28 with TRBJ1-1; D is undetermined. This CDR3 is 10 amino acids long. Germline V gives CDR1 MDHEN, CDR2 SYDVKM. V was pared by 7 bases and J by 3 bases, with 3 bases between. CDR3 region: CASKHTEAFF. The CDR3 nucleotides are TGTGCCAGCAAACACACTGAAGCTTTCTTT.